The rows below give T cell receptor beta chains drawn from one sample of a study of T cell changes during pregnancy in multiple sclerosis. Clones were read by immunoSEQ multiplex PCR, and TCRdb kept only the in-frame ones, dropping some. The repertoire holds tens of thousands of clones, with over 75% as singletons. The sample was CD8+ T cells from peripheral blood mononuclear cells, taken before pregnancy. Receptors were obtained from a female donor with multiple sclerosis, enrolled in a pregnancy study. Each CDR3 is given with its conserved first and last residue. A D gene is named only where the DNA matches it firmly. Not all rows give a size; the values are once, few, many and, for expanded clones, a class.

. TRBD2 TRBJ2-1 TRBV5-4 TGTGCCAGCAGCTGGACTAGCGGGGGCTACAATGAGCAGTTCTTC CASSWTSGGYNEQFF
. . TRBJ2-2 TRBV6-4 TGTGCCAGCAGTGCGGGAGACACCGGGGAGCTGTTTTTT CASSAGDTGELFF
. TRBD1 TRBJ2-1 TRBV10-2 TGCGCCAGCTCAATTAAGGGACAGAATGGCAATGAGCAGTTCTTC CASSIKGQNGNEQFF
few TRBD1 TRBJ2-7 TRBV10-3 TGTGCCATCAGTCGGGACAGGGACTGGGAGCAGTACTTC CAISRDRDWEQYF
once TRBD2 TRBJ2-7 TRBV7-2 TGTGCCAGCAGCATGGGACTAGCGGGAGGAAGCTACGAGCAGTACTTC CASSMGLAGGSYEQYF
. TRBD1 TRBJ1-1 TRBV27 TGTGCCAGCAGTTTAATGAGCAGGGGGCGGGTGAACACTGAAGCTTTCTTT CASSLMSRGRVNTEAFF
. . TRBJ2-1 TRBV4-3 TGCGCCAGCAGCCAAGATGGTGGGGGGGCTAGCAGTTACAATGAGCAGTTCTTC CASSQDGGGASSYNEQFF
. TRBD2 TRBJ2-1 TRBV5-1 TGCGCCAGCACCCCCGGGACTAGTTTCGATGAGCAGTTCTTC CASTPGTSFDEQFF
. TRBD2 TRBJ2-1 TRBV18 TGTGCCAGCTCACCGAACACCGGGACTAGCGTAACAAATGAGCAGTTCTTC CASSPNTGTSVTNEQFF
once . TRBJ1-2 TRBV29-1 TGCAGCGTTCCAATCGCCGGGACTAACTATGGCTACACCTTC CSVPIAGTNYGYTF
. TRBD2 TRBJ2-1 TRBV5-6 TGTGCCAGCAGCTTGATCCGGGAGGCCCCTTACAATGAGCAGTTCTTC CASSLIREAPYNEQFF
few TRBD2 TRBJ2-3 TRBV16 TGTGCCAGCAGCATGCGACTAGCGGACGTCAAGGATACGCAGTATTTT CASSMRLADVKDTQYF
once . TRBJ2-2 TRBV16 TGTGCCAGCAGCCAATCAACTGCCGGGGAGCTGTTTTTT CASSQSTAGELFF
. TRBD1 TRBJ1-1 TRBV19 TGTGCCAGTAGTGCCCGAGGGGACAGGGGGGGAAACACTGAAGCTTTCTTT CASSARGDRGGNTEAFF
. TRBD1 TRBJ1-1 TRBV7-4 TGTGCCAGCAGCCGGTCAAGGAGGGGGCCTAGGATGAACACTGAAGCTTTCTTT CASSRSRRGPRMNTEAFF
. . TRBJ2-1 TRBV19 TGTGCCAGTAGTATAGATCTCTACAATGAGCAGTTCTTC CASSIDLYNEQFF
. . TRBJ1-2 TRBV28 TGTGCCAGCAGTTTTAAGGGGGAACAATTAATTAACTATGGCTACACCTTC CASSFKGEQLINYGYTF
. . TRBJ1-3 TRBV4-1 TGCGCCAGCAGCCAAGAGCCGGGGATCGCTGGAAACACCATATATTTT CASSQEPGIAGNTIYF
. . TRBJ2-3 TRBV5-8 TGTGCCAGCAGCTTGGGACAGTATTTTACAGATACGCAGTATTTT CASSLGQYFTDTQYF
. . TRBJ1-3 TRBV5-1 TGCGCCAGCAGCTTGGAGGTCGACAGTGGAAACACCATATATTTT CASSLEVDSGNTIYF
few TRBD2 TRBJ2-1 TRBV5-1 TGCGCCAGCAGCTTGGATATAACTAGCGGAGCCTACAATGAGCAGTTCTTC CASSLDITSGAYNEQFF
. TRBD2 TRBJ2-1 TRBV9 TGTGCCAGCAGCATAGCGGGGGAGGGCTACAATGAGCAGTTCTTC CASSIAGEGYNEQFF
few TRBD1 TRBJ2-2 TRBV30 TGTGCCTGGAGTTGGACAGGGGGAACCGGGGAGCTGTTTTTT CAWSWTGGTGELFF
. TRBD1 TRBJ2-1 TRBV11-2 TGTGCCAGCGTAGGGCCCCGGACAGGGAACGTCTATGAGCAGTTCTTC CASVGPRTGNVYEQFF
once TRBD2 TRBJ2-3 TRBV5-6 TGTGCCAGCAACGGCTGGGGTAGCGGGATTGGAAGCACAGATACGCAGTATTTT CASNGWGSGIGSTDTQYF
. . TRBJ2-6 TRBV12-5 TGTGCTAGTGGTCCAGGGGTGTCTGGGGCCAACGTCCTGACTTTC CASGPGVSGANVLTF
. . TRBJ2-7 TRBV20-1 TGCAGTGCCACCCCACTGGAGCAGTACTTC CSATPLEQYF
. . TRBJ2-1 TRBV27 TGTGCCAGCAGTTTCCAGGGTGCCTACAATGAGCAGTTCTTC CASSFQGAYNEQFF
. TRBD2 TRBJ2-5 TRBV4-3 TGCGCCAGCAGCCAAGGAACACTAGCGTTTGAGACCCAGTACTTC CASSQGTLAFETQYF
. . TRBJ2-5 TRBV4-1 TGCGCCAGCAGCCAAATGCGCGGCCAAGAGACCCAGTACTTC CASSQMRGQETQYF
. TRBD2 TRBJ2-7 TRBV5-4 TGTGCCAGCAGCTTCAATGCGAGGACTAGCGGGGGACCAGAGGCCTACGAGCAGTACTTC CASSFNARTSGGPEAYEQYF
. . TRBJ1-1 TRBV30 TGTGCCTGGAGCGGGCGGGACACTGAAGCTTTCTTT CAWSGRDTEAFF
. . TRBJ2-7 TRBV7-9 TGTGCCAGCAGCTTAGATGGGGCGGCCTACGAGCAGTACTTC CASSLDGAAYEQYF
. TRBD1 TRBJ1-2 TRBV9 TGTGCCAGCAGCGTCCGGGACAGGGATGGCTACACCTTC CASSVRDRDGYTF
. TRBD1 TRBJ1-2 TRBV13 TGTGCCAGCAGCACCTCGACAGGGAACTATGGCTACACCTTC CASSTSTGNYGYTF
. . TRBJ2-2 TRBV6-1 TGTGCCAGCAGTGAACGGTGGGCCGAATCGAACACCGGGGAGCTGTTTTTT CASSERWAESNTGELFF
few TRBD2 TRBJ2-7 TRBV7-2 TGTGCCAGCAGCTTAGACTCTAGCGGGAGTAACGAGCAGTACTTC CASSLDSSGSNEQYF
. TRBD2 TRBJ2-7 TRBV5-1 TGCGCCAGCAGCTTTTGGGGGAGGGCCCTTATAGACGAGCAGTACTTC CASSFWGRALIDEQYF
once . TRBJ2-1 TRBV4-2 TGTGCCAGCAGCCAAGATGGGGCAGGATTAGCTCCACCGAAGTTCTTC CASSQDGAGLAPPKFF
. TRBD1 TRBJ2-7 TRBV12-5 TGTGCTAGTGCCGAAGGGGGCAGAATCTACGAGCAGTACTTC CASAEGGRIYEQYF
. . TRBJ1-5 TRBV5-5 TGTGCCAGCAGCTTGAGGATCAGGCGCCTCGGGGGTCAGCCCCAGCATTTT CASSLRIRRLGGQPQHF
. TRBD1 TRBJ2-3 TRBV27 TGTGCCAGCAGTCCCCTGGACAGGACACATGATACGCAGTATTTT CASSPLDRTHDTQYF
. . TRBJ2-1 TRBV19 TGTGCCAGTAGTATAGAACTAGCAGACTACAATGAGCAGTTCTTC CASSIELADYNEQFF
. TRBD1 TRBJ2-7 TRBV5-1 TGCGCCAGCAGCGACGGACAGGGGGCAAGGTACGAGCAGTACTTC CASSDGQGARYEQYF
. . TRBJ1-2 TRBV4-1 TGCGCCAGCAGCCAAGATCGGACTACTTATGGCTACACCTTC CASSQDRTTYGYTF
. TRBD2 TRBJ2-7 TRBV9 TGTGCCAGCAGTGCACTAGCGGGGGCCTACGAGCAGTACTTC CASSALAGAYEQYF
. TRBD2 TRBJ2-1 TRBV27 TGTGCCAGCAGCAGTTTAGAGGTCTGGCGGGAGGACTTCGATGAGCAGTTCTTC CASSSLEVWREDFDEQFF
. . TRBJ2-3 TRBV11-2 TGTGCCAGCAGGGCGGGGAGGACAGATACGCAGTATTTT CASRAGRTDTQYF
. . TRBJ2-2 TRBV30 TGTGCCTGGAGTGCAGGCGGGGAGCTGTTTTTT CAWSAGGELFF
. TRBD1 TRBJ2-3 TRBV7-7 TGTGCCAGCAGCCCACGGGACAGGACCTTCACAGATACGCAGTATTTT CASSPRDRTFTDTQYF
. . TRBJ2-3 TRBV19 TGTGCCAGTAGTATGGCAGGGGGCACAGATACGCAGTATTTT CASSMAGGTDTQYF
. . TRBJ1-5 TRBV13 TGTGCCAGCAATACGGGGGGGGCAAGGAATCAGCCCCAGCATTTT CASNTGGARNQPQHF
. TRBD2 TRBJ2-1 TRBV29-1 TGCAGCGTTGGGGATCCCGGGACTAACGGGTGGGATGAGCAGTTCTTC CSVGDPGTNGWDEQFF
few . TRBJ1-1 TRBV4-2 TGTGCCAGCAGCCAGGCTTACAGGGAGAAAATATTACAAGCTTTCTTT CASSQAYREKILQAFF
. . TRBJ1-2 TRBV5-5 TGTGCCAGCAGCTTGGAAGCCAACTATGGCTACACCTTC CASSLEANYGYTF
. . TRBJ1-5 TRBV30 TGTGCCTGGAGTGGTCTACAGGGCAATCAGCCCCAGCATTTT CAWSGLQGNQPQHF
medium-sized TRBD1 TRBJ1-2 TRBV27 TGTGCCAGCAGTGCTTTGGACAGGTTGGATGGCTACACCTTC CASSALDRLDGYTF